Presented here are 15 T cell receptor beta chains from one specimen sequenced in a study of blood T cell repertoires in COVID-19. Assay: immunoSEQ multiplex PCR; the TCRdb copy retains only in-frame clones and omits some. The table has about 70,000 clones, about 70% seen once; the top ten hold 35%. Specimen: peripheral blood. The receptors stem from a woman aged 70-85 years with acute or convalescent COVID-19.

The gene calls are TRBV7-2 and TRBJ2-7; a possible D gene is TRBD2 (6 bases). Germline V lookup: CDR1 SGHTA, CDR2 FQGNSA. The V end lost 4 bases, the J end lost 2 bases, and 15 bases lay between the germline ends. This CDR3 has 15 residues. CDR3 region: CASSYLRRTTYEQYF. The CDR3 DNA is TGTGCCAGCAGCTACCTTAGACGGACTACCTACGAGCAGTACTTC.

The chain is built from TRBV6-5 and TRBJ1-5; D call uncertain. CDR3 length: 13 residues. V lost 5 bases to trimming and J lost 6 bases, with 11 bases between them. CDR1 is MNHEY, CDR2 SVGAGI, per germline. CDR3 region: CASSPQEGQPQHF. DNA of the CDR3: TGTGCCAGCAGTCCTCAGGAGGGTCAGCCCCAGCATTTT.

The chain links TRBV27 to TRBJ2-4, with TRBD1 matching 7 bases. Germline V gene lookup returns CDR1 MNHEY and CDR2 SMNVEV (reference sequence). This CDR3 has 13 residues. The ends lost 6 bases at V and 5 bases at J; junction bases unmatched: 4. As DNA, the CDR3 is TGTGCCAGCAGAAGACAGGGAGAAAACATTCAGTACTTC. This encodes CASRRQGENIQYF.

As DNA, the CDR3 is TGCAGCATCCCCCGGGCGAGGAGGGGAGCCCAGTACTTC. It yields the protein CSIPRARRGAQYF. This chain connects TRBV29-1 to TRBJ2-5; a possible D gene is TRBD2 (6 bases). V lost 8 bases, J lost 9 bases, and 22 bases lay in between. The V gene's germline CDR1 is SQVTM and CDR2 ANQGSEA. CDR3 length: 13 amino acids. The full variable domain, with the rest looked up from reference TRBV29-1 and TRBJ2-5, is SAVISQKPSRDICQRGTSLTIQCQVDSQVTMMFWYRQQPGQSLTLIATANQGSEATYESGFVIDKFPISRPNLTFSTLTVSNMSPEDSSIYLCSIPRARRGAQYFGPGTRLLVL.

CDR3: CASRQGVDEKLFF. The CDR3 region has the DNA TGCGCCAGCAGACAGGGCGTTGATGAAAAACTGTTTTTT. The chain employs TRBV10-2 and TRBJ1-4, with a possible D match to TRBD1 (6 bases). This CDR3 comprises 13 residues. Trimming pared 6 bases from V and 6 bases from J, leaving 11 bases between. Germline-derived CDR1 and CDR2 are WSHSY and SAAADI.

This clone was seen many times. The chain links TRBV27 to TRBJ2-1; TRBD1 matches 7 bases. J gave up 2 bases and V 2 bases, and 3 bases lay outside the gene matches. Germline CDR1 reads MNHEY; CDR2 reads SMNVEV (reference sequence). The CDR3 extends over 15 amino acids. CDR3 DNA sequence: TGTGCCAGCAGTTTAATCGACAGGGCCTACAATGAGCAGTTCTTC. It encodes CASSLIDRAYNEQFF.

The chain is built from TRBV11-2 and TRBJ2-7; 8 positions agree with TRBD1. The CDR3 covers 12 residues. CDR1 is SGHAT and CDR2 is FQNNGV in the germline V gene. Germline trimming cut 4 bases from V and 7 bases from J; bases unmatched to any gene: 3. CDR3 in DNA: TGTGCCAGCAGCTGGGACAGGAGAGAGCAGTACTTC. Its translation is CASSWDRREQYF.

The chain carries TRBV7-9 and TRBJ1-5; 7 nucleotides agree with TRBD1. Germline CDR1 SEHNR, CDR2 FQNEAQ (reference sequence). The CDR3 sequence is 13 residues long. V dropped 3 bases and J dropped 4; count of bases not matched to a gene: 0. CDR3 bases: TGTGCCAGCAGCTTGACAGGGAATCAGCCCCAGCATTTT. It encodes CASSLTGNQPQHF.

The V gene is TRBV11-3, the J gene TRBJ2-7; 12 bases align to TRBD2. CDR3 size: 15 residues. The germline CDR1 and CDR2 sequences are SGHNT and YENEEA. V lost 5 bases, J lost 1 base, and 3 bases stayed unmatched. CDR3 coding DNA: TGTGCCAGCAGCACTAGCGGGAGGAGGTCCTACGAGCAGTACTTC. It translates to CASSTSGRRSYEQYF.

The CDR3 sequence is CASSLEQGSFTSGYTF. The CDR3 DNA reads TGTGCCAGCAGCTTGGAACAGGGAAGTTTTACCTCGGGCTACACCTTC. The chain uses TRBV5-6 and TRBJ1-2, with D possibly being TRBD1 (6 bases). There are 16 residues in the CDR3. The V gene lost 0 bases and the J gene lost 8 bases, with 20 bases spanning the gap. Per germline, CDR1 SGHDT and CDR2 YYEEEE. The full variable domain, its missing parts supplied by reference TRBV5-6 and TRBJ1-2, is DAGVTQSPTHLIKTRGQQVTLRCSPKSGHDTVSWYQQALGQGPQFIFQYYEEEERQRGNFPDRFSGHQFPNYSSELNVNALLLGDSALYLCASSLEQGSFTSGYTFGSGTRLTVV.

This clone was detected a few times. The rearrangement joins TRBV6-2 or TRBV6-3 to TRBJ2-2, with TRBD2 matching over 9 bases. The ends lost 1 base at V and 7 bases at J; junction bases unmatched: 7. The CDR3 spans 16 residues. Germline CDR1 is MNHEY and CDR2 is SVGEGT. The CDR3 region is CASSYYGTSIGGELFF. In nucleotides, the CDR3 is TGTGCCAGCAGTTACTACGGGACTAGCATAGGCGGGGAGCTGTTTTTT.

This clone was observed a few times. V usage is TRBV3-1 (or the pseudogene TRBV3-2) and J usage is TRBJ2-4; no clear D. The CDR3 totals 17 residues. Germline lookup yields CDR1 LGHDT and CDR2 YNNKEL (reference sequence). Trimming cost V 1 base and J 0 bases, with 13 bases left between them. CDR3: CASSQGTVNLAKNIQYF. In DNA, the CDR3 is TGTGCCAGCAGCCAAGGAACGGTGAACTTAGCCAAAAACATTCAGTACTTC.

This chain connects TRBV24-1 to TRBJ2-2; 7 bases match TRBD1. Trimming removed 2 bases from V and 6 bases from J; junction bases left unmatched: 5. Germline V gene sequence: CDR1 KGHDR, CDR2 SFDVKD. The CDR3 extends over 15 amino acids. CDR3 nucleotide sequence: TGTGCCACCAGTGATTACCCAGGGGGTCCCGGGGAGCTGTTTTTT. Its translation: CATSDYPGGPGELFF.

J is TRBJ1-1 and V is TRBV19; TRBD1 might be the D (6 bases). The V and J ends lost 5 bases and 1 base respectively, with 14 bases between them. The CDR3 loop spans 15 amino acids. The germline V gene encodes CDR1 LNHDA and CDR2 SQIVND (reference sequence). The CDR3 coding sequence is TGTGCCAGTAGTCCCCCAACAGGGAGGAACACTGAAGCTTTCTTT. Its protein is CASSPPTGRNTEAFF.

The sample holds a few counts of this clone. The V gene is TRBV7-9, the J gene TRBJ2-7; 15 bases match TRBD2. The CDR3 has 16 residues. Trimming took 5 bases from V and 1 from J; bases not matched to a gene: 3. Per the germline V gene, CDR1 is SEHNR and CDR2 is FQNEAQ (reference sequence). The CDR3 DNA follows: TGTGCCAGCAGCCGCGGGACTAGCGGGGGGTCCTACGAGCAGTACTTC. Protein product: CASSRGTSGGSYEQYF.